A selection of T cell receptor beta chains follows, all from one sample in a study of OX40 agonist ivuxolimab in advanced cancers. Generated by immunoSEQ multiplex PCR, the TCRdb table keeps only in-frame clones and is missing some. The sample carries 45,000 or so clones, 88% recorded once. The starting material was CD4+ or CD8+ T cells sorted from blood, obtained in a trial of the OX40 agonist ivuxolimab. The receptors come from an adult with an advanced solid tumor such as melanoma, head and neck, liver or kidney cancer. CDR3s include the opening cysteine and the closing phenylalanine or tryptophan. The D gene is left open where the match is weak.

CDR3 protein: CASSSTYTDTQYF; D gene: NA; V gene: TRBV28; J gene: TRBJ2-3
CDR3 protein: CASSPTGTRNEKLFF; D gene: NA; V gene: TRBV18; J gene: TRBJ1-4
CDR3 protein: CASKPGPPHSNQPQHF; D gene: NA; V gene: TRBV19; J gene: TRBJ1-5
CDR3 protein: CASLSSTLYRETQYF; D gene: NA; V gene: TRBV28; J gene: TRBJ2-5
CDR3 protein: CASSSYPGYSGNTIYF; D gene: NA; V gene: TRBV6-5; J gene: TRBJ1-3
CDR3 protein: CASSTGTTYTDTQYF; D gene: NA; V gene: TRBV27; J gene: TRBJ2-3
CDR3 protein: CASSLGRGLTYEQYF; D gene: NA; V gene: TRBV7-6; J gene: TRBJ2-7
CDR3 protein: CATGQGQFF; D gene: TRBD1; V gene: TRBV6-5; J gene: TRBJ2-1
CDR3 protein: CASIPGNSGEQYF; D gene: NA; V gene: TRBV27; J gene: TRBJ2-7
CDR3 protein: CASGTYRGRDTDTQYF; D gene: TRBD1; V gene: TRBV7-9; J gene: TRBJ2-3
CDR3 protein: CASSLNPQRSSTDTQYF; D gene: NA; V gene: TRBV28; J gene: TRBJ2-3
CDR3 protein: CASLPGGQATNEKLFF; D gene: NA; V gene: TRBV28; J gene: TRBJ1-4
CDR3 protein: CAISEGEDLMGYEQYF; D gene: NA; V gene: TRBV10-3; J gene: TRBJ2-7
CDR3 protein: CASSYWRGERSFF; D gene: NA; V gene: TRBV6-5; J gene: TRBJ1-1
CDR3 protein: CASSTGTGSAGRSSPLHF; D gene: TRBD1; V gene: TRBV2; J gene: TRBJ1-6
CDR3 protein: CASSSPSGRELFF; D gene: TRBD2; V gene: TRBV5-4; J gene: TRBJ2-2
CDR3 protein: CASLSLAGEETQYF; D gene: TRBD2; V gene: TRBV13; J gene: TRBJ2-5
CDR3 protein: CARSPGTPSSSYNSPLHF; D gene: NA; V gene: TRBV5-3; J gene: TRBJ1-6
CDR3 protein: CASGLPSPTGETQYF; D gene: NA; V gene: TRBV12-5; J gene: TRBJ2-5
CDR3 protein: CASSHPRTRQGGTDTQYF; D gene: TRBD1; V gene: TRBV9; J gene: TRBJ2-3
CDR3 protein: CASSELLTGQGSTEAFF; D gene: NA; V gene: TRBV25-1; J gene: TRBJ1-1
CDR3 protein: CASSSGTGSGYTF; D gene: NA; V gene: TRBV11-2; J gene: TRBJ1-2
CDR3 protein: CASSNDPITDGYTF; D gene: NA; V gene: TRBV5-1; J gene: TRBJ1-2
CDR3 protein: CASSQERTEAFF; D gene: NA; V gene: TRBV18; J gene: TRBJ1-1
CDR3 protein: CASSAQGATGYTF; D gene: TRBD1; V gene: TRBV6-5; J gene: TRBJ1-2
CDR3 protein: CASSEEDRSGNEQFF; D gene: TRBD1; V gene: TRBV4-1; J gene: TRBJ2-1
CDR3 protein: CASSPTSLGETQYF; D gene: TRBD2; V gene: TRBV7-6; J gene: TRBJ2-5
CDR3 protein: CASGGGGARNEQFF; D gene: TRBD2; V gene: TRBV2; J gene: TRBJ2-1
CDR3 protein: CASSSGGLPYNEQFF; D gene: NA; V gene: TRBV5-6; J gene: TRBJ2-1
CDR3 protein: CASSGLAGRSSYNEQFF; D gene: TRBD2; V gene: TRBV7-3; J gene: TRBJ2-1
CDR3 protein: CAIDPTGVNEQFF; D gene: TRBD1; V gene: TRBV10-3; J gene: TRBJ2-1
CDR3 protein: CASSSPGGLGAEQYF; D gene: NA; V gene: TRBV9; J gene: TRBJ2-7
CDR3 protein: CASSVASGTRTPEAFF; D gene: NA; V gene: TRBV9; J gene: TRBJ1-1
CDR3 protein: CASSPEGRDEQYF; D gene: TRBD2; V gene: TRBV7-9; J gene: TRBJ2-7
CDR3 protein: CASSPSQTANYGYTF; D gene: NA; V gene: TRBV9; J gene: TRBJ1-2
CDR3 protein: CASSPNPDRDARETQYF; D gene: TRBD1; V gene: TRBV2; J gene: TRBJ2-5
CDR3 protein: CASSQRRVYNEQFF; D gene: NA; V gene: TRBV4-3; J gene: TRBJ2-1
CDR3 protein: CASSSDYGDTQYF; D gene: NA; V gene: TRBV7-6; J gene: TRBJ2-3
CDR3 protein: CASSYDRGNTEAFF; D gene: TRBD1; V gene: TRBV5-1; J gene: TRBJ1-1
CDR3 protein: CASRVGQGATEQFF; D gene: TRBD1; V gene: TRBV2; J gene: TRBJ2-1
CDR3 protein: CASSTGLGGTDTQYF; D gene: NA; V gene: TRBV9; J gene: TRBJ2-3